Below, one TCR beta chain is given with its context. Its target is not known. This sample is drawn from a study of cytomegalovirus exposure and HLA in healthy donors. The approximately 130-subject validation cohort, separate from the 666-subject first cohort, included the donors. The CDR3 consists of 15 residues. V shed 0 bases and J shed 3 bases, with 12 bases lying between them. In germline, CDR1 is SGDLS, CDR2 YYNGEE. Clones were sequenced by immunoSEQ multiplex PCR, and TCRdb holds only the in-frame ones, with some missing. This sample has 95,000 to 150,000 clones, with under 90% found just once. Findings of the study overall: Specific recognition of CMV antigens was confirmed in vitro for three chains (all CMV-associated). The study designated fewer than 200 TCR beta chains cytomegalovirus-associated. A later analysis found first-cohort TCR clusters tended to co-occur in the 90 to 150 validation repertoires.

The sequence came from a woman under 30 in good health and CMV-seronegative. The V call is TRBV9, the J call TRBJ1-2, with D maybe TRBD1 (5 bases). The source material was PBMCs. CDR3 in amino acids: CASSVGQGTDYGYTF. CDR3 bases: TGTGCCAGCAGCGTAGGGCAGGGTACCGACTATGGCTACACCTTC.